This T cell receptor beta chain appears in the sequencing data of a study of somatic mutations in cytotoxic T cells in rheumatoid arthritis. Assay used: immunoSEQ multiplex PCR; TCRdb lists only in-frame clones, some missing. The sample shows several thousand clones, 74% of them seen only once. The CDR3 sequence is 12 residues long. Trimming removed 4 bases at V and 6 bases at J, with 10 bases between. The germline CDR1 and CDR2 sequences are SQVTM and ANQGSEA. Sequenced input: CD8+ T cells sorted from blood. The sequence derives from an adult with rheumatoid arthritis. V usage is TRBV29-1 and J usage is TRBJ2-1; maybe TRBD1 (5 bases). CDR3 in DNA: TGCAGCGTTGGGGGCAGCCCCAATGAGCAGTTCTTC. It translates to CSVGGSPNEQFF.